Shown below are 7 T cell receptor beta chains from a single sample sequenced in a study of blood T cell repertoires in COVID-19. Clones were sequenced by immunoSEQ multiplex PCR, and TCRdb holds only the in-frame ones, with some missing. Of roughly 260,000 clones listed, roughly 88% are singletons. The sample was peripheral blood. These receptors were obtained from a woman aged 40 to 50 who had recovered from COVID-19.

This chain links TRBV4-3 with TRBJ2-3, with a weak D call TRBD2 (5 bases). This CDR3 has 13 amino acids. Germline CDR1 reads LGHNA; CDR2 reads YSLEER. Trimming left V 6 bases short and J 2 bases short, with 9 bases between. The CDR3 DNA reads TGCGCCAGCAGTCGAGACTACACAGATACGCAGTATTTT. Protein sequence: CASSRDYTDTQYF.

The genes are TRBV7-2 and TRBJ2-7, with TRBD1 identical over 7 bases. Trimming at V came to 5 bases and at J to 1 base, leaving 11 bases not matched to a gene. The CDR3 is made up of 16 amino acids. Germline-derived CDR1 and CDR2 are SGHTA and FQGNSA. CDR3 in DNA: TGTGCCAGCAGCATTACAGGGGATCCATTGTCCTACGAGCAGTACTTC. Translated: CASSITGDPLSYEQYF.

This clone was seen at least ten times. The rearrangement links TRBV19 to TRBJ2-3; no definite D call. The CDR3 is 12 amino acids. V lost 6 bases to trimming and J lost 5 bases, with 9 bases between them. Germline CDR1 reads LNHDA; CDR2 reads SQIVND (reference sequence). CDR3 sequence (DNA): TGTGCCAGTAGCCCTCTAGGAGATACGCAGTATTTT. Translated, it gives CASSPLGDTQYF.

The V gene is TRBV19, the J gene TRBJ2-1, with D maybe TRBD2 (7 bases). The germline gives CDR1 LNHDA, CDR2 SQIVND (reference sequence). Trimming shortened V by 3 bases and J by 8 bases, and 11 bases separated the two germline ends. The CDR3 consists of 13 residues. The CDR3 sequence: CASSIPGGHEQFF. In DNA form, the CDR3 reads TGTGCCAGTAGTATTCCCGGGGGGCATGAGCAGTTCTTC.

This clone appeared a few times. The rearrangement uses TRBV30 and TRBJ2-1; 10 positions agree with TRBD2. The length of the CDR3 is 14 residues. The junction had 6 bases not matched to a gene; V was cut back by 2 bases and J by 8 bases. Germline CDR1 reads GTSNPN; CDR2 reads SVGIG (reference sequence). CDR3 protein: CAWSPLAGFDEQFF. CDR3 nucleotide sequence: TGTGCCTGGAGTCCACTAGCGGGGTTCGATGAGCAGTTCTTC.

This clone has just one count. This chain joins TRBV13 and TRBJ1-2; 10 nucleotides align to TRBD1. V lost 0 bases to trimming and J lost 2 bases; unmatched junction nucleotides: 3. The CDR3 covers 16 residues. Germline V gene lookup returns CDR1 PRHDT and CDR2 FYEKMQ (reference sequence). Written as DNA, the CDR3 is TGTGCCAGCAGCTTAGGGCCGGGACAGGGGAACTATGGCTACACCTTC. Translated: CASSLGPGQGNYGYTF.

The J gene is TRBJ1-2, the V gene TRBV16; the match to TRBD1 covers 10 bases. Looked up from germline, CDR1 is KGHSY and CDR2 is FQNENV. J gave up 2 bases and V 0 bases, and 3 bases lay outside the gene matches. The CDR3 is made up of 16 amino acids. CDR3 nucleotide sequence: TGTGCCAGCAGCCAATCCGGACAGGGGGGGAACTATGGCTACACCTTC. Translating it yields CASSQSGQGGNYGYTF.